Only a few counts were recorded for the clone carrying this T cell receptor beta chain. The data were taken from a study of cytomegalovirus exposure and HLA in healthy donors. The PCR employed 60 Vbeta primers together with 13 Jbeta primers. TCRdb's table, derived via immunoSEQ multiplex PCR, lists solely in-frame clones and lacks some. Among about 120,000 clones, 65% to 80% were seen once, and the ten largest hold under 3%. Trimming left V 7 bases short and J 4 bases short, with 17 bases between. Germline loops: CDR1 LGHNA, CDR2 YSLEER. The CDR3 is made up of 16 amino acids. The sequencing input was PBMCs. The rearrangement links TRBV4-3 to TRBJ2-6; the D gene is possibly TRBD2 (7 bases). This clonotype originated in a middle-aged woman in good health and CMV-seropositive. As DNA, the CDR3 is TGCGCCAGCACTTCAGACGGGGGGCCAGGGGCCAACGTCCTGACTTTC. This encodes CASTSDGGPGANVLTF.